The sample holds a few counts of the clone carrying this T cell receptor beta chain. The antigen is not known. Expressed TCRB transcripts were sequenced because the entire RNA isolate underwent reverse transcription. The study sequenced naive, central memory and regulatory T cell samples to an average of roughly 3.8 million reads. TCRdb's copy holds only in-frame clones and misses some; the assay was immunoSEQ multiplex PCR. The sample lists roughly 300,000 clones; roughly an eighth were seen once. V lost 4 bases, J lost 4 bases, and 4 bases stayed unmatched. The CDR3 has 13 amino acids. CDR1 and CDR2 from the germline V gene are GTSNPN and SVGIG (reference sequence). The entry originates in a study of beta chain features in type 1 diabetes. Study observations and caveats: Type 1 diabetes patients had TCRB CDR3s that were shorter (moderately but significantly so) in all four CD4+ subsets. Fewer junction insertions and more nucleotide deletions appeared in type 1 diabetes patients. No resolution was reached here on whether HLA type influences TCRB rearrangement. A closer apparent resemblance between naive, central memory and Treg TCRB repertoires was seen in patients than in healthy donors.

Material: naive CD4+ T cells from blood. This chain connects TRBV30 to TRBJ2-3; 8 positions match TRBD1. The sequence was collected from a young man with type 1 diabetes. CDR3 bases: TGTGCCTGGAACGCGGGACAGGCAGATACGCAGTATTTT. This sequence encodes CAWNAGQADTQYF.